The clone carrying this TCR beta chain occurred once. Looked up from germline, CDR1 is SNHLY and CDR2 is FYNNEI. The CDR3 is made up of 13 amino acids. The V and J ends lost 11 bases and 0 bases, in that order; junction bases with no gene match: 1. The sample belongs to a study of cytomegalovirus exposure and HLA in healthy donors. Method: immunoSEQ multiplex PCR; TCRdb's copy keeps in-frame clones and lacks some. The table has 150,000 to 180,000 clones, 70% to 90% seen once; the top ten hold around 2.1%. Sequencing was carried out using PBMCs. This chain joins TRBV2 and TRBJ2-1, with 10 positions matching TRBD2. The clonotype was recovered from a human donor in good health. The DNA of the CDR3 is TGTGCCGCTAGCGGGAGCTCCTACAATGAGCAGTTCTTC. Residues: CAASGSSYNEQFF.